Below, 10 T cell receptor beta chains from the same sample are listed, as sequenced in a study of T cell changes during pregnancy in multiple sclerosis. The data were produced by immunoSEQ multiplex PCR, yet TCRdb's version contains in-frame clones alone and is incomplete. The sample records approximately 90,000 clones, over 90% being singletons. Source: peripheral blood, taken in the third trimester of pregnancy. Receptors were obtained from a female donor with multiple sclerosis, enrolled in a pregnancy study.

The chain is built from TRBV11-3 and TRBJ2-1; the D is unclear. Trimming removed 3 bases from V and 2 bases from J, with 8 bases in between. The CDR3 length is 14 residues. CDR1 and CDR2 (germline): SGHNT, YENEEA. The CDR3 sequence is CASSLSVTYNEQFF. The CDR3 DNA follows: TGTGCCAGCAGCTTGTCAGTTACCTACAATGAGCAGTTCTTC. The whole variable domain, filled in from reference TRBV11-3 and TRBJ2-1, reads EAGVVQSPRYKIIEKKQPVAFWCNPISGHNTLYWYLQNLGQGPELLIRYENEEAVDDSQLPKDRFSAERLKGVDSTLKIQPAELGDSAVYLCASSLSVTYNEQFFGPGTRLTVL.

The chain is built from TRBV30 and TRBJ2-7; the D gene is possibly TRBD1 (5 bases). CDR1 is GTSNPN and CDR2 is SVGIG in the germline V gene (reference sequence). V gave up 0 bases and J gave up 3 bases, with 15 bases separating them. This CDR3 contains 15 residues. For the CDR3, the DNA is TGTGCCTGGAGTGTCCTTCAGGGCTTGAGCTACGAGCAGTACTTC. It is translated as CAWSVLQGLSYEQYF.

V gene TRBV2 combines with J gene TRBJ1-6; possible D gene TRBD1, 5 bases. This CDR3 has 15 amino acids. In germline, CDR1 is SNHLY, CDR2 FYNNEI. V lost 3 bases to trimming and J lost 5 bases, with 11 bases between them. CDR3 residues: CASSDLKQDNSPLHF. The CDR3 DNA is TGTGCCAGCAGTGACCTCAAACAGGATAATTCACCCCTCCACTTT.

The genes are TRBV9 and TRBJ1-5, with D unclear. Germline assignment: CDR1 SGDLS and CDR2 YYNGEE. The CDR3 runs 14 residues. Trimming cost V 0 bases and J 6 bases, with 10 bases left between them. In DNA form, the CDR3 reads TGTGCCAGCAGCGTAGAAGGCGGATCTCAGCCCCAGCATTTT. Its translation is CASSVEGGSQPQHF. Variable domain in full (rest from reference TRBV9 and TRBJ1-5): DSGVTQTPKHLITATGQRVTLRCSPRSGDLSVYWYQQSLDQGLQFLIQYYNGEERAKGNILERFSAQQFPDLHSELNLSSLELGDSALYFCASSVEGGSQPQHFGDGTRLSIL.

This chain uses TRBV11-2 with TRBJ2-2; the match to TRBD2 covers 9 bases. Germline CDR1 is SGHAT and CDR2 is FQNNGV. The CDR3 covers 14 residues. With 2 bases clipped from V and 8 bases from J, the junction kept 3 bases outside the gene matches. The CDR3 spells CASSLYLAGGELFF. Here the CDR3 DNA reads TGTGCCAGCAGCTTATATCTAGCGGGAGGGGAGCTGTTTTTT.

This chain connects TRBV6-1 to TRBJ1-5; unclear D gene. This CDR3 comprises 14 residues. Looked up from germline, CDR1 is MNHNS and CDR2 is SASEGT. Trimming took off 3 bases at V and 7 bases at J, with 13 bases between the two ends. Here the CDR3 DNA reads TGTGCCAGCAGTGACGGAGCGGGAGTCCAGCCCCAGCATTTT. As protein: CASSDGAGVQPQHF.

This rearrangement joins TRBV27 to TRBJ1-1; D perhaps matches TRBD1 (6 bases). This CDR3 comprises 14 residues. V shed 4 bases and J shed 5 bases, with 14 bases lying between them. Germline CDR1 and CDR2: MNHEY and SMNVEV (reference sequence). The CDR3 region has the DNA TGTGCCAGCAGTTACCTTGGACAGCCGACTGAAGCTTTCTTT. This gives the protein CASSYLGQPTEAFF.

J is TRBJ2-1 and V is TRBV10-1; D might be TRBD2 (5 bases). The germline V and J ends were trimmed by 0 bases and 4 bases, with 10 bases remaining between them. The germline V gene has CDR1 WNHNN and CDR2 SYGVQD (reference sequence). The CDR3 loop spans 15 amino acids. CDR3 sequence: CASSESGGLYNEQFF. CDR3 nucleotide sequence: TGCGCCAGCAGTGAGTCCGGCGGACTTTACAATGAGCAGTTCTTC.

The rearrangement joins TRBV11-3 to TRBJ2-7, with D unresolved. The V gene's germline CDR1 is SGHNT and CDR2 YENEEA. This CDR3 has 15 amino acids. Trimming pared 0 bases from V and 4 bases from J, leaving 13 bases between. This chain's CDR3 is CASSLDGGIGYEQYF. CDR3 DNA sequence: TGTGCCAGCAGCTTAGACGGTGGTATCGGTTACGAGCAGTACTTC.

The chain combines TRBV5-1 with TRBJ2-3; D may be TRBD1 (5 bases). Germline loops: CDR1 SGHRS, CDR2 YFSETQ. There are 15 residues in the CDR3. Trimming removed 0 bases at V and 5 bases at J, with 13 bases between. CDR3 region: CASSLAVQGLDTQYF. For the CDR3, the DNA is TGCGCCAGCAGCTTGGCCGTGCAGGGTTTAGATACGCAGTATTTT.